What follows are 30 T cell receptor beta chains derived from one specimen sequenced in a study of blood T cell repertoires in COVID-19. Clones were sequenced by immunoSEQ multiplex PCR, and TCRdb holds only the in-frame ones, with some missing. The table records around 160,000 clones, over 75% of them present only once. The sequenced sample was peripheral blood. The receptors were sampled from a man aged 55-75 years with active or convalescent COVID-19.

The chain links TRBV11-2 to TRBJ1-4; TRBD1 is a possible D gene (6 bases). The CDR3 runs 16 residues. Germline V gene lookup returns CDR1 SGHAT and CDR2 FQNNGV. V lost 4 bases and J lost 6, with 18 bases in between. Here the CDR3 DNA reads TGTGCCAGCAGCTCCCAGCGGGGGGCGCGTGATGAAAAACTGTTTTTT. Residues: CASSSQRGARDEKLFF.

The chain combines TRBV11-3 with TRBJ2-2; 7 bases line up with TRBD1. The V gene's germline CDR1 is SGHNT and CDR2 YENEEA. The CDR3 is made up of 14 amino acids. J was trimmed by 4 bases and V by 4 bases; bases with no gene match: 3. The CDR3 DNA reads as TGTGCCAGCAGCTCCGGGACAGTCACCGGGGAGCTGTTTTTT. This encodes CASSSGTVTGELFF.

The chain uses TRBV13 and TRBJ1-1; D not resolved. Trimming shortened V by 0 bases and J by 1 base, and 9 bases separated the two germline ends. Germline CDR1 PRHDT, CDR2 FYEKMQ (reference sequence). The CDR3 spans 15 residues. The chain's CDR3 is CASSLGVFRNTEAFF. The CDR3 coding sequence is TGTGCCAGCAGCTTAGGGGTCTTTAGGAACACTGAAGCTTTCTTT. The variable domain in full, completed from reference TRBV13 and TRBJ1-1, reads AAGVIQSPRHLIKEKRETATLKCYPIPRHDTVYWYQQGPGQDPQFLISFYEKMQSDKGSIPDRFSAQQFSDYHSELNMSSLELGDSALYFCASSLGVFRNTEAFFGQGTRLTVV.

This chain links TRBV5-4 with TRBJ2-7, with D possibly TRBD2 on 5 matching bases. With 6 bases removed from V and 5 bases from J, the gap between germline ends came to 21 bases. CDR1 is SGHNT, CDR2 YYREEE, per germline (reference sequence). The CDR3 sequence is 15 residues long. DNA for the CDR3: TGTGCCAGCACCAACCTTAGCTCGGGATGGGACGAGCAGTACTTC. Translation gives CASTNLSSGWDEQYF.

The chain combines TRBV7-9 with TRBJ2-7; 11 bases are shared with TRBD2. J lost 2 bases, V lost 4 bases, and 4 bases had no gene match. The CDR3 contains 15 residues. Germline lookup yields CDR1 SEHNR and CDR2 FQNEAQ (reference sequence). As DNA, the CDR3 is TGTGCCAGCAGCTCAGGGACTAGCGGTCCCTACGAGCAGTACTTC. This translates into CASSSGTSGPYEQYF.

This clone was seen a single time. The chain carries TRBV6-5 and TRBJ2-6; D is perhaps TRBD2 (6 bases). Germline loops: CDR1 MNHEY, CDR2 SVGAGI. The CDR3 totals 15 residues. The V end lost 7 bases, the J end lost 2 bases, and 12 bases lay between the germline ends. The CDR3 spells CASIGREAGANVLTF. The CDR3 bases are TGTGCCAGCATTGGTAGGGAGGCTGGGGCCAACGTCCTGACTTTC.

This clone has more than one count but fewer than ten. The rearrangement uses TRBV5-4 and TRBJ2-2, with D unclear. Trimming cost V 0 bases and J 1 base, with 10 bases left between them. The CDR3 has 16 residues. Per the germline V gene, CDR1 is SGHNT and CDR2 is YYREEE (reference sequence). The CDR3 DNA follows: TGTGCCAGCAGCTTGGGGCTTTTGGTGAACACCGGGGAGCTGTTTTTT. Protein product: CASSLGLLVNTGELFF. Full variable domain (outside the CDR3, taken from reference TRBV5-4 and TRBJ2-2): ETGVTQSPTHLIKTRGQQVTLRCSSQSGHNTVSWYQQALGQGPQFIFQYYREEENGRGNFPPRFSGLQFPNYSSELNVNALELDDSALYLCASSLGLLVNTGELFFGEGSRLTVL.

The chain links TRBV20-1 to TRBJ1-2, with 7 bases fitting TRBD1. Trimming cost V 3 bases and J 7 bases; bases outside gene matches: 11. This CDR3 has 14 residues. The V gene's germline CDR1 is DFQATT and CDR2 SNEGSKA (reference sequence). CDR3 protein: CSASPQQGIGGYTF. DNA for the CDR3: TGCAGTGCTAGTCCCCAACAGGGGATCGGTGGCTACACCTTC.

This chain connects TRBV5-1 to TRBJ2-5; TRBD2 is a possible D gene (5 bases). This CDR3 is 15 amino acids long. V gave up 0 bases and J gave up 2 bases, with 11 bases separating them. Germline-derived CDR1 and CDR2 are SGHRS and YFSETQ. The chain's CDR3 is CASSLATGRQETQYF. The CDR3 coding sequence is TGCGCCAGCAGCTTGGCCACGGGGAGACAAGAGACCCAGTACTTC.

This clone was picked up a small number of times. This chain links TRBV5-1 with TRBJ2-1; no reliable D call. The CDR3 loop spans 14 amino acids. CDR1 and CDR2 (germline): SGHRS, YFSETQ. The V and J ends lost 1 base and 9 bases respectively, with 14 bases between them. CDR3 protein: CASSLSTDGGEQFF. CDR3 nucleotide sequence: TGCGCCAGCAGCTTGTCGACGGATGGCGGTGAGCAGTTCTTC. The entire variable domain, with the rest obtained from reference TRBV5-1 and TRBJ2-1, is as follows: KAGVTQTPRYLIKTRGQQVTLSCSPISGHRSVSWYQQTPGQGLQFLFEYFSETQRNKGNFPGRFSGRQFSNSRSEMNVSTLELGDSALYLCASSLSTDGGEQFFGPGTRLTVL.

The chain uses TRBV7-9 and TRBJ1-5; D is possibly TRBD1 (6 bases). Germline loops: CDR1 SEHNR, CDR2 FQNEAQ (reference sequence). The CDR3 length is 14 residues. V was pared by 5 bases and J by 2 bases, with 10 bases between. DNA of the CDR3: TGTGCCAGCAGCCGATCAGGGGGCAATCAGCCCCAGCATTTT. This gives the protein CASSRSGGNQPQHF.

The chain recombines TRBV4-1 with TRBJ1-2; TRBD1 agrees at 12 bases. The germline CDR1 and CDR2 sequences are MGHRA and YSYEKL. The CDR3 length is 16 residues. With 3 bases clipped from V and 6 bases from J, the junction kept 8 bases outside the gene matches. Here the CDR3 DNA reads TGCGCCAGCAGCCATCCCGGGACAGGGGGCGTGAATGGCTACACCTTC. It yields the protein CASSHPGTGGVNGYTF.

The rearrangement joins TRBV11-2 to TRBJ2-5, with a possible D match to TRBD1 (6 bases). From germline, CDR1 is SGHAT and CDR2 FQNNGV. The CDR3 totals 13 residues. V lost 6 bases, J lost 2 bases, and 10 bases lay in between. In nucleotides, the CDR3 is TGTGCCAGCAGAGTCCAGGGGCAAGAGACCCAGTACTTC. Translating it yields CASRVQGQETQYF.

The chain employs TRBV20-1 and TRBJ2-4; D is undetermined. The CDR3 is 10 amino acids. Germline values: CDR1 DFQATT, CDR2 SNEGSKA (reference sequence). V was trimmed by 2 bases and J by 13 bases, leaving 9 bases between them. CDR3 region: CSARQALQYF. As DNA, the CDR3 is TGCAGTGCTAGACAGGCACTGCAGTACTTC.

CDR3 bases: TGTGCCAGTAGTACTCACCTCCCGGGACAGGGCACAGATACGCAGTATTTT. Protein sequence: CASSTHLPGQGTDTQYF. The V call is TRBV19, the J call TRBJ2-3, with 8 bases that match TRBD1. This CDR3 comprises 17 residues. Germline CDR1 and CDR2: LNHDA and SQIVND (reference sequence). V dropped 4 bases and J dropped 1; count of bases not matched to a gene: 10.

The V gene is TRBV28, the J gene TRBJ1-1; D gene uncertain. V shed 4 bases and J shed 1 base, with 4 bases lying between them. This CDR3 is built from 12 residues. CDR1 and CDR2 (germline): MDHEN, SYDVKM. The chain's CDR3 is CASSSGNTEAFF. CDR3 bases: TGTGCCAGCAGTTCCGGGAACACTGAAGCTTTCTTT.

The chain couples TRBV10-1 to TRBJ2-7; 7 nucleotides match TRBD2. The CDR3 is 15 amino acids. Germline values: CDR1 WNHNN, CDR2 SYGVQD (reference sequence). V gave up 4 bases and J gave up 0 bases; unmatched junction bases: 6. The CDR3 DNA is TGCGCCAGCAGTGCCAGCGGGGCCAGCTCCTACGAGCAGTACTTC. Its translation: CASSASGASSYEQYF.

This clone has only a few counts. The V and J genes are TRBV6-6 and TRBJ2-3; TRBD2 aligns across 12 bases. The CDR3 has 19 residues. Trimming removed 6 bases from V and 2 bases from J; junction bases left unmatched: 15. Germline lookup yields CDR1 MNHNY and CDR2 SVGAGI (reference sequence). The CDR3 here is CASRRLAGVSPRDTDTQYF. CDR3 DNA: TGTGCCAGCAGACGACTAGCGGGAGTCTCCCCGAGGGACACAGATACGCAGTATTTT.

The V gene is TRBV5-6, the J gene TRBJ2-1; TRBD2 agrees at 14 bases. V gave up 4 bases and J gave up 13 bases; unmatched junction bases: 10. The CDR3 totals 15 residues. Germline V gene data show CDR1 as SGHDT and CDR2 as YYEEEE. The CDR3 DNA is TGTGCCAGCAGCCACCTGACTAGCGGGAGGGCCGATCAGTTCTTC. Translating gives CASSHLTSGRADQFF.

The CDR3 DNA sequence: TGTGCCAGCAGCTCCTCAGAGGCGCATCAGCCCCAGCATTTT. It codes for CASSSSEAHQPQHF. The rearrangement links TRBV11-2 to TRBJ1-5, with D unresolved. CDR3 length equals 14 residues. V lost 4 bases and J lost 5, with 12 bases in between. CDR1 is SGHAT and CDR2 is FQNNGV in the germline V gene.

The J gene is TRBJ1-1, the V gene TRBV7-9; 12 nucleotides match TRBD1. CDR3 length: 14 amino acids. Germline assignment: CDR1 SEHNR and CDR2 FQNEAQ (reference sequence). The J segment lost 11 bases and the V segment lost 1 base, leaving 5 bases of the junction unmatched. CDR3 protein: CASSLEGTGGRAFF. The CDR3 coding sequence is TGTGCCAGCAGCTTAGAGGGGACAGGGGGCCGGGCTTTCTTT.

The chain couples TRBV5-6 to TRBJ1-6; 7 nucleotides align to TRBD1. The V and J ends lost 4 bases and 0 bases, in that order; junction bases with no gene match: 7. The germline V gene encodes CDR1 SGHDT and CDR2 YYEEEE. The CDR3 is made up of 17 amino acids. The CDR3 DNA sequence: TGTGCCAGCAGCAAGGGGACAGCGAGCTCCTATAATTCACCCCTCCACTTT. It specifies CASSKGTASSYNSPLHF.

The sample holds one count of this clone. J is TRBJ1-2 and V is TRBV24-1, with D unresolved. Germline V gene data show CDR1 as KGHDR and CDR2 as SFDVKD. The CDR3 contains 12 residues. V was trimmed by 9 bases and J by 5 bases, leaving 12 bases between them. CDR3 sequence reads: CATEENGYGYTF. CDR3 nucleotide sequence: TGTGCCACCGAAGAGAATGGTTATGGCTACACCTTC.

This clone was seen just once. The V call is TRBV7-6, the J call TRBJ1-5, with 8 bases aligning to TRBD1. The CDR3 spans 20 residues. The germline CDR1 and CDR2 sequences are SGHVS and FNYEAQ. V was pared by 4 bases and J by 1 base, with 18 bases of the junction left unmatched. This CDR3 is CASSSRYTGQADRSNQPQHF. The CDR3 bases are TGTGCCAGCAGCTCACGGTACACGGGACAGGCCGATAGGAGCAATCAGCCCCAGCATTTT. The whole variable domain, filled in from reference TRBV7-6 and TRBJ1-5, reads GAGVSQSPRYKVTKRGQDVALRCDPISGHVSLYWYRQALGQGPEFLTYFNYEAQQDKSGLPNDRFSAERPEGSISTLTIQRTEQRDSAMYRCASSSRYTGQADRSNQPQHFGDGTRLSIL.

The CDR3 loop is CASSLGQLNYGYTF. CDR3 DNA: TGTGCCAGCAGCTTAGGACAATTAAACTATGGCTACACCTTC. The V call is TRBV11-2, the J call TRBJ1-2; D remains ambiguous. CDR3 length: 14 amino acids. CDR1 is SGHAT and CDR2 is FQNNGV in the germline V gene. Trimming took off 1 base at V and 2 bases at J, with 8 bases between the two ends.

The DNA of the CDR3 is TGTGCCAGCAGCGTAGGAGGGCCCCACAGGGTTGGCTACACCTTC. Amino acids: CASSVGGPHRVGYTF. The chain employs TRBV9 and TRBJ1-2; tentative D call: TRBD1 (6 bases). Germline loops: CDR1 SGDLS, CDR2 YYNGEE. V gave up 0 bases and J gave up 7 bases, with 16 bases separating them. The CDR3 contains 15 residues.

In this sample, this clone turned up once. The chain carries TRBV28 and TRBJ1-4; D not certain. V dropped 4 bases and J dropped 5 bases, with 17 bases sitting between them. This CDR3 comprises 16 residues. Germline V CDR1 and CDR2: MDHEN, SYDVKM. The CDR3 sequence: CASSSPGEPGNEKLFF. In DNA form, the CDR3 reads TGTGCCAGCAGTTCCCCCGGGGAGCCGGGGAATGAAAAACTGTTTTTT.

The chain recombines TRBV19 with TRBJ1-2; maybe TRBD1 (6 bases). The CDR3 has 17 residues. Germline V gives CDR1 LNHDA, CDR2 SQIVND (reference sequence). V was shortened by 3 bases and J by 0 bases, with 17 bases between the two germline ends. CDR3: CASSIGGTQGSNYGYTF. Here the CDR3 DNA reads TGTGCCAGTAGTATCGGAGGTACACAGGGTTCTAACTATGGCTACACCTTC.

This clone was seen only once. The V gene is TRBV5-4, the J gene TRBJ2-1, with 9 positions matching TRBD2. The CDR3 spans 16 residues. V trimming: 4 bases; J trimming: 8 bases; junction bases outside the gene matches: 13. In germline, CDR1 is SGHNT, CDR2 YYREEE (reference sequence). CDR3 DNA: TGTGCCAGCAGCGGGACGGGAAGTAGCGGGAGCGATGAGCAGTTCTTC. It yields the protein CASSGTGSSGSDEQFF.

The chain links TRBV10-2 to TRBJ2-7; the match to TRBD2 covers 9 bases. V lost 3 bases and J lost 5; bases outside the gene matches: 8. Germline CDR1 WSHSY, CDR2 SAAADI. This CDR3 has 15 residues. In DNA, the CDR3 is TGCGCCAGCAGTGATGAGGTAGCGGGGGTCCACGAGCAGTACTTC. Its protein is CASSDEVAGVHEQYF.